The 15 T cell receptor beta chains listed next were all sequenced from one sample in a study of cytomegalovirus exposure and HLA in healthy donors. Primers included in the PCR were 60 Vbeta and 13 Jbeta primers. TCRdb's copy holds only in-frame clones and misses some; the assay was immunoSEQ multiplex PCR. Of 95,000 to 150,000 clones in the sample, 65% to 75% were seen once. Sequencing was carried out using PBMCs. The receptor set was obtained from a woman between 50 and 59 years old in good health and CMV-seropositive.

The rearrangement uses TRBV7-9 and TRBJ1-2; 7 nucleotides match TRBD1. The V gene end was trimmed by 5 bases and the J gene end by 4 bases; junction bases not matched to a gene: 4. CDR3 length: 13 amino acids. Germline V gene sequence: CDR1 SEHNR, CDR2 FQNEAQ (reference sequence). CDR3 in DNA: TGTGCCAGCAGCCTACAGGGGATCTATGGCTACACCTTC. Protein product: CASSLQGIYGYTF.

This chain joins TRBV10-3 and TRBJ1-5, with D unresolved. V lost 4 bases and J 0 bases, leaving 7 bases between the germline ends. CDR1 ENHRY and CDR2 SYGVKD come from the germline V gene. The CDR3 extends over 14 amino acids. CDR3 bases: TGTGCCATCAGTGCGAGCTATAGCAATCAGCCCCAGCATTTT. This gives the protein CAISASYSNQPQHF.

This sequence joins TRBV19 and TRBJ1-6, with a tentative D call TRBD1 (6 bases). From germline, CDR1 is LNHDA and CDR2 SQIVND (reference sequence). The CDR3 has 14 residues. Trimming stripped 5 bases from V and 8 bases from J, with 13 bases between. In DNA form, the CDR3 reads TGTGCCAGTAGTGTACAGGGTAGGGATTCACCCCTCCACTTT. This translates into CASSVQGRDSPLHF.

The rearrangement joins TRBV29-1 to TRBJ2-7; no reliable D call. This CDR3 is built from 13 residues. Germline loops: CDR1 SQVTM, CDR2 ANQGSEA. Trimming shortened V by 6 bases and J by 4 bases, and 16 bases separated the two germline ends. The CDR3 protein is CSVPGPQRYEQYF. The CDR3 coding sequence is TGCAGCGTCCCGGGTCCACAAAGGTACGAGCAGTACTTC.

This chain uses TRBV28 with TRBJ1-2; no clear D gene. CDR3 size: 16 residues. V lost 1 base to trimming and J lost 0 bases, with 12 bases between them. Germline assignment: CDR1 MDHEN and CDR2 SYDVKM. The DNA for the CDR3 is TGTGCCAGCAGTTTATCCTCCCGGGGATCTAACTATGGCTACACCTTC. It is translated as CASSLSSRGSNYGYTF.

The chain recombines TRBV6-6 with TRBJ2-1; D might be TRBD2 (5 bases). Germline CDR1 and CDR2: MNHNY and SVGAGI (reference sequence). With 7 bases removed from V and 7 bases from J, the gap between germline ends came to 20 bases. There are 15 residues in the CDR3. The CDR3 loop reads CASITDGLLRNEQFF. The CDR3 DNA is TGTGCCAGCATTACGGACGGACTCCTTAGGAATGAGCAGTTCTTC.

J is TRBJ1-2 and V is TRBV5-6, with 7 positions matching TRBD1. After removal of 5 bases from V and 7 bases from J, the junction contained 5 bases not matched to a gene. Germline V gene data show CDR1 as SGHDT and CDR2 as YYEEEE. The CDR3 is 12 amino acids. CDR3 bases: TGTGCCAGCAGAGTGTGGACAGGTGGCTACACCTTC. This encodes CASRVWTGGYTF.

This clone has ten or more counts. The V call is TRBV7-9, the J call TRBJ2-3; 10 nucleotides agree with TRBD1. This CDR3 is built from 14 residues. Per germline, CDR1 SEHNR and CDR2 FQNEAQ (reference sequence). V shed 7 bases and J 2 bases; nucleotides not matched to a gene: 3. CDR3 in amino acids: CASTDRGPTDTQYF. The DNA for the CDR3 is TGTGCCAGCACCGACAGGGGGCCCACAGATACGCAGTATTTT. The variable domain in full, completed from reference TRBV7-9 and TRBJ2-3, reads DTGVSQNPRHKITKRGQNVTFRCDPISEHNRLYWYRQTLGQGPEFLTYFQNEAQLEKSRLLSDRFSAERPKGSFSTLEIQRTEQGDSAMYLCASTDRGPTDTQYFGPGTRLTVL.

The gene calls are TRBV4-2 and TRBJ2-3; D gene uncertain. Germline CDR1 and CDR2: LGHNA and YNFKEQ. The CDR3 sequence is 15 residues long. Between the trimmed V and J ends, which lost 0 bases and 5 bases, there was a span of 12 bases. The CDR3, as DNA: TGTGCCAGCAGCCAAGAAGGTCTAGGCGGAGATACGCAGTATTTT. It specifies CASSQEGLGGDTQYF.

The V call is TRBV5-8, the J call TRBJ1-1; 8 nucleotides match TRBD1. The CDR3 has 15 amino acids. Germline V gene lookup returns CDR1 SGHTS and CDR2 YDEGEE. The trim removed 1 base at V and 5 bases at J, leaving 7 bases unmatched. The CDR3 nucleotides read TGTGCCAGCAGCTTGTTCAGGGGGCTTTATACTGAAGCTTTCTTT. Translated, it gives CASSLFRGLYTEAFF. The entire variable domain, with the rest obtained from reference TRBV5-8 and TRBJ1-1, is as follows: EAGVTQSPTHLIKTRGQQATLRCSPISGHTSVYWYQQALGLGLQFLLWYDEGEERNRGNFPPRFSGRQFPNYSSELNVNALELEDSALYLCASSLFRGLYTEAFFGQGTRLTVV.

The chain uses TRBV5-4 and TRBJ1-2, with D unclear. Germline CDR1 is SGHNT and CDR2 is YYREEE (reference sequence). The ends were cut back, 4 bases at V and 2 bases at J, with 6 bases in the middle. The CDR3 extends over 12 amino acids. The CDR3 coding sequence is TGTGCCAGCAGCCCGGGGAACTATGGCTACACCTTC. Translating it yields CASSPGNYGYTF.

The chain recombines TRBV19 with TRBJ2-3; TRBD1 matches at 9 bases. Germline CDR1 reads LNHDA; CDR2 reads SQIVND (reference sequence). Trimming took 1 base from V and 4 from J; bases not matched to a gene: 0. The CDR3 has 14 residues. The CDR3 protein is CASSIGQGADTQYF. The CDR3 DNA is TGTGCCAGTAGTATAGGACAGGGGGCAGATACGCAGTATTTT.

As concerns this clone: The junction shows a germline mismatch at one end, possibly a read error. J is TRBJ1-5 and V is TRBV7-9, with D uncertain. CDR3 length: 17 amino acids. Germline lookup yields CDR1 SEHNR and CDR2 FQNEAQ (reference sequence). In DNA, the CDR3 is TGTTCCAGCAGCTTCTCGGGGTGGGGTGATAGCAATCAGCCCCAGCATTTT. This sequence encodes CSSSFSGWGDSNQPQHF.

The J gene is TRBJ2-1, the V gene TRBV7-3; 8 bases match TRBD2. The CDR3 consists of 14 residues. J was trimmed by 6 bases and V by 6 bases; bases with no gene match: 7. Looked up from germline, CDR1 is SGHTA and CDR2 is FQGTGA. The CDR3: CASSPLRGGNEQFF. The CDR3 region has the DNA TGTGCCAGCAGTCCGCTTCGGGGGGGCAATGAGCAGTTCTTC.

V is TRBV6-5 and J is TRBJ2-7; TRBD2 matches 9 bases. Germline values: CDR1 MNHEY, CDR2 SVGAGI. CDR3 length: 14 residues. With V trimmed by 3 bases and J by 4 bases, 4 bases remained unmatched. The CDR3 region is CASSYSAGGYEQYF. CDR3 bases: TGTGCCAGCAGTTATTCAGCGGGGGGTTACGAGCAGTACTTC.